A selection of T cell receptor beta chains follows, all from one sample in a study of regulatory and conventional T cells in RAG deficiency. Generated by immunoSEQ multiplex PCR, the TCRdb table keeps only in-frame clones and is missing some. The data contain 25,000 to 35,000 clones, just over 90% of them singletons. These data were likewise used in another study, on regulatory T cells.

The sequencing input was Tregs sorted from blood. All receptors derive from a human donor in good health. Both conserved end residues are part of each CDR3. D genes are given only for firm matches. The listing skips clone size in some rows; elsewhere it reads once, few, many or a size class.

clone_size: -; j_call: TRBJ1-6; v_call: TRBV5-4; d_call: -; cdr3_nt: TGTGCCAGCAGCTTGGAACGAAGGGGCCAATCACCCCTCCACTTT; cdr3_aa: CASSLERRGQSPLHF
clone_size: -; j_call: TRBJ1-2; v_call: TRBV5-1; d_call: -; cdr3_nt: TGCGCCAGCAGCTTGGCCCCGGGGCTTGACTATGGCTACACCTTC; cdr3_aa: CASSLAPGLDYGYTF
clone_size: -; j_call: TRBJ2-3; v_call: TRBV5-1; d_call: TRBD2; cdr3_nt: TGCGCCAGCAGCTTGGTTCCGGGGGGGCCGGTAGATACGCAGTATTTT; cdr3_aa: CASSLVPGGPVDTQYF
clone_size: -; j_call: TRBJ1-1; v_call: TRBV19; d_call: -; cdr3_nt: TGTGCCAGTAGTATGCTGGGCCTAGGTCTTCCGACTGAAGCTTTCTTT; cdr3_aa: CASSMLGLGLPTEAFF
clone_size: -; j_call: TRBJ2-7; v_call: TRBV5-1; d_call: -; cdr3_nt: TGCGCCAGCAGCAGATTCGGCGGGACGTTCGACTACGAGCAGTACTTC; cdr3_aa: CASSRFGGTFDYEQYF
clone_size: -; j_call: TRBJ1-2; v_call: TRBV5-6; d_call: -; cdr3_nt: TGTGCCAGCAGCTTCGTTACGTACTCACCTGGCTACACCTTC; cdr3_aa: CASSFVTYSPGYTF
clone_size: -; j_call: TRBJ1-5; v_call: TRBV7-3; d_call: TRBD1; cdr3_nt: TGTGCCAGCAGCTTAGGAGCCAGGGGGGGACATGCGAGCAATCAGCCCCAGCATTTT; cdr3_aa: CASSLGARGGHASNQPQHF
clone_size: once; j_call: TRBJ1-1; v_call: TRBV14; d_call: -; cdr3_nt: TGTGCCAGCAGCCGGTACGGTTTCTCCCCGAACACTGAAGCTTTCTTT; cdr3_aa: CASSRYGFSPNTEAFF
clone_size: -; j_call: TRBJ2-3; v_call: TRBV11-2; d_call: TRBD2; cdr3_nt: TGTGCCAGCAGCTTTAGCGGGGGACGCACAGATACGCAGTATTTT; cdr3_aa: CASSFSGGRTDTQYF
clone_size: -; j_call: TRBJ1-2; v_call: TRBV2; d_call: TRBD1; cdr3_nt: TGTGCCAGCAGTGGCAGGGGGCCTGGCTACACCTTC; cdr3_aa: CASSGRGPGYTF
clone_size: few; j_call: TRBJ1-6; v_call: TRBV5-4; d_call: -; cdr3_nt: TGTGCCAGCAGCTTGGATGATGGCAGGGCATCACCCCTCCACTTT; cdr3_aa: CASSLDDGRASPLHF
clone_size: -; j_call: TRBJ1-4; v_call: TRBV6-5; d_call: TRBD1; cdr3_nt: TGTGCCAGCAGATATTGGACAGGGGATGAAAAACTGTTTTTT; cdr3_aa: CASRYWTGDEKLFF
clone_size: -; j_call: TRBJ2-7; v_call: TRBV10-3; d_call: -; cdr3_nt: TGTGCCATCAGTGAGCATACAGGAAGGACTCCGTACGAGCAGTACTTC; cdr3_aa: CAISEHTGRTPYEQYF
clone_size: -; j_call: TRBJ2-6; v_call: TRBV5-1; d_call: -; cdr3_nt: TGCGCCAGCCACAAATCACCCGGGGCCAACGTCCTGACTTTC; cdr3_aa: CASHKSPGANVLTF
clone_size: -; j_call: TRBJ2-7; v_call: TRBV18; d_call: -; cdr3_nt: TGTGCCAGCTCACCACATGAGGGCTACGAGCAGTACTTC; cdr3_aa: CASSPHEGYEQYF
clone_size: -; j_call: TRBJ2-7; v_call: TRBV5-1; d_call: -; cdr3_nt: TGCGCCAGCACCGGTCTGGGCTACGAGCAGTACTTC; cdr3_aa: CASTGLGYEQYF
clone_size: -; j_call: TRBJ1-5; v_call: TRBV10-3; d_call: TRBD1; cdr3_nt: TGTGCCATGAGCGGAGACAGGGATGACCAGCCCCAGCATTTT; cdr3_aa: CAMSGDRDDQPQHF
clone_size: -; j_call: TRBJ2-5; v_call: TRBV2; d_call: -; cdr3_nt: TGTGCCAGCAGTGCGGGGGAAGAGACCCAGTACTTC; cdr3_aa: CASSAGEETQYF
clone_size: -; j_call: TRBJ1-3; v_call: TRBV4-1; d_call: -; cdr3_nt: TGCGCCAGCAGCCACGGCTTCTCTGGAAACACCATATATTTT; cdr3_aa: CASSHGFSGNTIYF
clone_size: -; j_call: TRBJ1-4; v_call: TRBV5-1; d_call: -; cdr3_nt: TGCGCCAGCAGCTTGGAGGGTGCCGGCTATGAAAAACTGTTTTTT; cdr3_aa: CASSLEGAGYEKLFF
clone_size: -; j_call: TRBJ1-3; v_call: TRBV14; d_call: TRBD1; cdr3_nt: TGTGCCAGCAGCCAAAGAGGCAGGGGGAAAGGAAACACCATATATTTT; cdr3_aa: CASSQRGRGKGNTIYF
clone_size: -; j_call: TRBJ1-2; v_call: TRBV6-6; d_call: -; cdr3_nt: TGTGCCAGCAGTTCACCTAGTTCTGGCTACACCTTC; cdr3_aa: CASSSPSSGYTF
clone_size: -; j_call: TRBJ1-6; v_call: TRBV6-5; d_call: -; cdr3_nt: TGTGCCAGCGGGAGCGGTAATTCACCCCTCCACTTT; cdr3_aa: CASGSGNSPLHF
clone_size: -; j_call: TRBJ2-5; v_call: TRBV15; d_call: -; cdr3_nt: TGTGCCACCAGCAGAGATAGAGGTGGTACGGGGCGGGAGACCCAGTACTTC; cdr3_aa: CATSRDRGGTGRETQYF
clone_size: -; j_call: TRBJ2-3; v_call: TRBV18; d_call: -; cdr3_nt: TGTGCCAGCTCTCCGACAGGCACAGATACGCAGTATTTT; cdr3_aa: CASSPTGTDTQYF
clone_size: -; j_call: TRBJ2-1; v_call: TRBV21-1; d_call: -; cdr3_nt: TGTGCCAGCAGCAAAATGGGGGTAGGAACTCACGGCAATGAGCAGTTCTTC; cdr3_aa: CASSKMGVGTHGNEQFF
clone_size: -; j_call: TRBJ1-2; v_call: TRBV7-9; d_call: -; cdr3_nt: TGTGCCAGCAGCGCTCCGACAAGCGACTATGGCTACACCTTC; cdr3_aa: CASSAPTSDYGYTF
clone_size: -; j_call: TRBJ2-7; v_call: TRBV9; d_call: -; cdr3_nt: TGTGCCAGCAGCGAAGGGGGTGGAGGCGAGCAGTACTTC; cdr3_aa: CASSEGGGGEQYF
clone_size: -; j_call: TRBJ2-4; v_call: TRBV10-3; d_call: -; cdr3_nt: TGTGCCATCAGGGACACCTCCAAAAACATTCAGTACTTC; cdr3_aa: CAIRDTSKNIQYF
clone_size: -; j_call: TRBJ1-2; v_call: TRBV6-4; d_call: TRBD1; cdr3_nt: TGTGCCAGCAGTCCCGGGACAGGGGGTCCCTTTAACTATGGCTACACCTTC; cdr3_aa: CASSPGTGGPFNYGYTF
clone_size: -; j_call: TRBJ2-1; v_call: TRBV5-6; d_call: -; cdr3_nt: TGTGCCAGCAGCCTGGGATACCCCTACAATGAGCAGTTCTTC; cdr3_aa: CASSLGYPYNEQFF
clone_size: -; j_call: TRBJ2-2; v_call: TRBV7-9; d_call: TRBD1; cdr3_nt: TGTGCCAGCAGTGGGACAGGCGCCGGGGAGCTGTTTTTT; cdr3_aa: CASSGTGAGELFF
clone_size: -; j_call: TRBJ2-5; v_call: TRBV18; d_call: -; cdr3_nt: TGTGCCAGCTCACCAGGCTACCAAGAGACCCAGTACTTC; cdr3_aa: CASSPGYQETQYF
clone_size: -; j_call: TRBJ2-2; v_call: TRBV19; d_call: TRBD1; cdr3_nt: TGTGCCAGTAGGCGGACAGGGGTCACCGGGGAGCTGTTTTTT; cdr3_aa: CASRRTGVTGELFF
clone_size: once; j_call: TRBJ2-2; v_call: TRBV30; d_call: -; cdr3_nt: TGTGCCTGGAGTGTACGCTGGGGATCGTACACCGGGGAGCTGTTTTTT; cdr3_aa: CAWSVRWGSYTGELFF
clone_size: -; j_call: TRBJ2-1; v_call: TRBV7-6; d_call: TRBD2; cdr3_nt: TGTGCCAGCAGCTTAGGACTAGCGGGGGCGGTGTTCTTC; cdr3_aa: CASSLGLAGAVFF
clone_size: -; j_call: TRBJ2-2; v_call: TRBV5-1; d_call: -; cdr3_nt: TGCGCCAGCAGCTTGGGACATACGAACACCGGGGAGCTGTTTTTT; cdr3_aa: CASSLGHTNTGELFF